This T cell receptor (beta chain) was profiled in a study of tumor-infiltrating lymphocytes in localized non-small cell lung cancer. Generated by immunoSEQ multiplex PCR, the TCRdb table keeps only in-frame clones and is missing some. The sample has around 5,300 clones; about 71% are singletons. This CDR3 is 14 amino acids long. The V and J ends lost 3 bases and 10 bases respectively, with 18 bases between them. Looked up from germline, CDR1 is GTSNPN and CDR2 is SVGIG (reference sequence). The table lists this clone with a few counts. The clonotype originates from a human donor with non-small cell lung cancer. This chain connects TRBV30 to TRBJ1-4; possible D gene TRBD1, 5 bases. Sequenced: uninvolved lung tissue not adjacent to the tumor. The chain's CDR3 is CAWRQGTDVGKLFF. CDR3 nucleotides: TGTGCCTGGAGGCAAGGGACCGATGTCGGAAAACTGTTTTTT.